This record concerns one T cell receptor beta chain sequence. Clones were read by immunoSEQ multiplex PCR, and TCRdb kept only the in-frame ones, dropping some. The data contain 85,000 to 95,000 clones, around nine tenths of them seen just once; the ten biggest clones take up about 5%. This entry is derived from a study of blood T cell repertoires in COVID-19. This CDR3 is 15 amino acids long. V was pared by 6 bases and J by 1 base, with 7 bases of the junction left unmatched. Per the germline V gene, CDR1 is MNHEY and CDR2 is SVGAGI. Sequencing input: peripheral blood. The TCR sequence derives from a woman aged 80 or over with acute or convalescent COVID-19. The chain couples TRBV6-5 to TRBJ2-3, with 7 nucleotides matching TRBD2. CDR3 in DNA: TGTGCCAGCAGCCAAATTCTAGCGGGCACAGATACGCAGTATTTT. It is translated as CASSQILAGTDTQYF.